Shown below are 20 T cell receptor beta chains from a single sample sequenced in a study of blood T cell repertoires in COVID-19. Clones were sequenced by immunoSEQ multiplex PCR, and TCRdb holds only the in-frame ones, with some missing. The table includes approximately 500,000 clones, approximately 88% detected once. The sequenced material came from PBMCs or T cells enriched from blood (not recorded which). Every receptor here comes from a woman aged 40 to 50 who had recovered from COVID-19.

The chain recombines TRBV9 with TRBJ1-2; D not resolved. Germline V CDR1 and CDR2: SGDLS, YYNGEE. The CDR3 runs to 14 residues. V dropped 1 base and J dropped 2 bases, with 9 bases sitting between them. This CDR3 reads CASSVLSGNYGYTF. The CDR3 DNA is TGTGCCAGCAGCGTACTTTCCGGGAACTATGGCTACACCTTC. The full variable domain, in which reference TRBV9 and TRBJ1-2 provide the parts outside the CDR3, is DSGVTQTPKHLITATGQRVTLRCSPRSGDLSVYWYQQSLDQGLQFLIQYYNGEERAKGNILERFSAQQFPDLHSELNLSSLELGDSALYFCASSVLSGNYGYTFGSGTRLTVV.

This chain joins TRBV14 and TRBJ1-1, with TRBD1 as a possible D gene (5 bases). The CDR3 sequence is 15 residues long. Between the trimmed V and J ends, which lost 5 bases and 8 bases, there was a span of 21 bases. Per germline, CDR1 SGHDN and CDR2 FVKESK. The CDR3 nucleotides are TGTGCCAGCAGCTCCCGGCCCATTAACCGGGGGGAAGCTTTCTTT. Residues: CASSSRPINRGEAFF. The complete variable domain, with remaining parts taken from reference TRBV14 and TRBJ1-1, reads EAGVTQFPSHSVIEKGQTVTLRCDPISGHDNLYWYRRVMGKEIKFLLHFVKESKQDESGMPNNRFLAERTGGTYSTLKVQPAELEDSGVYFCASSSRPINRGEAFFGQGTRLTVV.

This chain uses TRBV27 with TRBJ1-1, with 7 bases matching TRBD1. The V and J ends lost 2 bases and 1 base, in that order; junction bases with no gene match: 4. The germline CDR1 and CDR2 sequences are MNHEY and SMNVEV (reference sequence). This CDR3 region has 15 residues. In nucleotides, the CDR3 is TGTGCCAGCAGTTTAGTCTCAGGGGGGAACACTGAAGCTTTCTTT. It specifies CASSLVSGGNTEAFF.

J is TRBJ1-1 and V is TRBV6-5; D possibly corresponds to TRBD1 (5 bases). V was trimmed by 0 bases and J by 5 bases, leaving 13 bases between them. The CDR3 consists of 15 residues. Germline CDR1 and CDR2: MNHEY and SVGAGI. The CDR3 DNA reads TGTGCCAGCAGTTACTCGATTTTGCGGGGGACTGAAGCTTTCTTT. Translating gives CASSYSILRGTEAFF.

The chain employs TRBV7-6 and TRBJ2-3, with a possible D match to TRBD1 (6 bases). With 2 bases removed from V and 2 bases from J, the gap between germline ends came to 14 bases. CDR3 size: 16 residues. The germline V gene encodes CDR1 SGHVS and CDR2 FNYEAQ. Here the CDR3 reads CASSLWEQGATDTQYF. The DNA for the CDR3 is TGTGCCAGCAGCTTATGGGAACAGGGAGCCACAGATACGCAGTATTTT. Looking up the rest from reference TRBV7-6 and TRBJ2-3 gives the full variable domain: GAGVSQSPRYKVTKRGQDVALRCDPISGHVSLYWYRQALGQGPEFLTYFNYEAQQDKSGLPNDRFSAERPEGSISTLTIQRTEQRDSAMYRCASSLWEQGATDTQYFGPGTRLTVL.

V usage is TRBV24-1 and J usage is TRBJ2-1, with 8 bases that match TRBD2. The V segment lost 2 bases and the J segment 8 bases; nucleotides outside the gene matches: 10. This CDR3 region has 16 residues. Germline CDR1 and CDR2: KGHDR and SFDVKD. The CDR3 DNA follows: TGTGCCACCAGTGATTCAGACGGGAGGGTCATCCATGAGCAGTTCTTC. It yields the protein CATSDSDGRVIHEQFF.

The chain combines TRBV28 with TRBJ1-5; D might be TRBD1 (5 bases). CDR3 length: 16 amino acids. V shed 6 bases and J shed 6 bases, with 21 bases lying between them. Germline values: CDR1 MDHEN, CDR2 SYDVKM. Here the CDR3 DNA reads TGTGCCAGCAGCCCTTTGGGGCAGGGTATGGGTCAGCCCCAGCATTTT. Protein sequence: CASSPLGQGMGQPQHF.

The chain carries TRBV6-7 and TRBJ1-5; D is uncertain. TRBV6-7 falls under the ORF class, with uncertain function. This CDR3 comprises 16 residues. Trimming shortened V by 6 bases and J by 0 bases, and 15 bases separated the two germline ends. For the CDR3, the DNA is TGTGCCAGCAGAACCAGCGGGAGTTATAGCAATCAGCCCCAGCATTTT. It yields the protein CASRTSGSYSNQPQHF.

The gene calls are TRBV11-2 and TRBJ2-1, with TRBD2 matching over 11 bases. V lost 3 bases and J lost 1; bases outside the gene matches: 11. In germline, CDR1 is SGHAT, CDR2 FQNNGV. The CDR3 is 19 amino acids. The CDR3 coding sequence is TGTGCCAGCAGCTTTCCCACCGTGGCTAGCGGGAGGTCCTACAATGAGCAGTTCTTC. Translation gives CASSFPTVASGRSYNEQFF.

This chain links TRBV10-1 with TRBJ2-1; TRBD2 agrees at 13 bases. After removal of 0 bases from V and 8 bases from J, the junction contained 4 bases not matched to a gene. Germline V gene sequence: CDR1 WNHNN, CDR2 SYGVQD (reference sequence). This CDR3 region has 16 residues. This chain's CDR3 is CASSESGTSGTYEQFF. CDR3 nucleotide sequence: TGCGCCAGCAGTGAGTCGGGGACTAGCGGGACCTATGAGCAGTTCTTC.

This chain uses TRBV21-1 with TRBJ2-7; the table gives TRBD1 as D, unverified against the DNA. TRBV21-1 is flagged as a pseudogene. The CDR3 contains 16 residues. The CDR3: CASRRYATGGSYEQYF. The CDR3 nucleotides read TGTGCCAGCCGTAGGTATGCGACAGGGGGCTCCTACGAGCAGTACTTC.

The V call is TRBV21-1, the J call TRBJ2-1; TRBD2 reflects the table's D call only, with no check against the DNA. TRBV21-1 counts as a pseudogene. This CDR3 comprises 17 residues. CDR3 sequence (DNA): TGTGCCAGCAGCAAAGGATGGGCTAGCGGTGTTTACAATGAGCAGTTCTTC. Protein sequence: CASSKGWASGVYNEQFF.

The rearrangement joins TRBV7-2 to TRBJ2-7; D possibly corresponds to TRBD2 (6 bases). Germline assignment: CDR1 SGHTA and CDR2 FQGNSA. V was shortened by 3 bases and J by 3 bases, with 15 bases between the two germline ends. This CDR3 region has 15 residues. The DNA for the CDR3 is TGTGCCAGCAGCTTGTTCGGGACTCCAGACTACGAGCAGTACTTC. This codes for CASSLFGTPDYEQYF. The variable domain in full, with the rest retrieved from reference TRBV7-2 and TRBJ2-7, is GAGVSQSPSNKVTEKGKDVELRCDPISGHTALYWYRQSLGQGLEFLIYFQGNSAPDKSGLPSDRFSAERTGGSVSTLTIQRTQQEDSAVYLCASSLFGTPDYEQYFGPGTRLTVT.

The V gene is TRBV11-2, the J gene TRBJ2-3; TRBD1 aligns across 7 bases. Unmatched junction bases numbered 12, after V lost 4 bases and J lost 5 bases. The CDR3 covers 16 residues. Germline loops: CDR1 SGHAT, CDR2 FQNNGV. CDR3 DNA: TGTGCCAGCAGCTCCTCACCGGGACAGCCAAGAGATACGCAGTATTTT. This gives the protein CASSSSPGQPRDTQYF.

The chain's CDR3 is CASSFTGGPRKLFF. For the CDR3, the DNA is TGTGCCAGCAGTTTCACAGGGGGTCCCCGAAAACTGTTTTTT. The chain recombines TRBV7-2 with TRBJ1-4; 8 nucleotides align to TRBD1. This CDR3 region has 14 residues. J was trimmed by 10 bases and V by 6 bases; bases with no gene match: 10. Germline assignment: CDR1 SGHTA and CDR2 FQGNSA.

The chain carries TRBV19 and TRBJ1-2, with 8 bases aligning to TRBD1. The CDR3 is made up of 17 amino acids. Germline lookup yields CDR1 LNHDA and CDR2 SQIVND (reference sequence). V gave up 6 bases and J gave up 2 bases; unmatched junction bases: 14. CDR3 nucleotide sequence: TGTGCCAGTAGCACCATGACCGCCGGGACAGGCAACTATGGCTACACCTTC. As protein: CASSTMTAGTGNYGYTF.

This chain connects TRBV7-6 to TRBJ2-1; 7 bases fit TRBD2. Germline V gene sequence: CDR1 SGHVS, CDR2 FNYEAQ. There are 16 residues in the CDR3. Trimming removed 1 base from V and 4 bases from J; junction bases left unmatched: 7. The CDR3: CASSLELATKYNEQFF. In nucleotides, the CDR3 is TGTGCCAGCAGCTTAGAACTAGCGACAAAATACAATGAGCAGTTCTTC.

The gene calls are TRBV24-1 and TRBJ2-1, with 8 bases that match TRBD2. The V gene end was trimmed by 5 bases and the J gene end by 4 bases; junction bases not matched to a gene: 9. CDR3 length equals 16 residues. Germline V gives CDR1 KGHDR, CDR2 SFDVKD. CDR3 bases: TGTGCCACCAGTGCCCAACCGGGACTAGGTTACAATGAGCAGTTCTTC. Translation: CATSAQPGLGYNEQFF.

This clone was seen a single time. V usage is TRBV3-1 (or the pseudogene TRBV3-2) and J usage is TRBJ2-1, with 8 bases identical to TRBD1. Germline CDR1 and CDR2: LGHDT and YNNKEL (reference sequence). J was trimmed by 6 bases and V by 3 bases; bases with no gene match: 13. The CDR3 contains 17 residues. The CDR3 spells CASSQGGTGTGVNEQFF. Here the CDR3 DNA reads TGTGCCAGCAGCCAGGGGGGAACCGGGACAGGAGTCAATGAGCAGTTCTTC.

The V and J genes are TRBV7-9 and TRBJ2-5, with TRBD2 matching 9 bases. Germline V gives CDR1 SEHNR, CDR2 FQNEAQ (reference sequence). Losses at the gene ends were 5 bases for V and 0 bases for J; bases not matched to a gene: 7. The CDR3 totals 16 residues. CDR3 sequence (DNA): TGTGCCAGCAGCGGAAGACTAGCGGAGTACCAAGAGACCCAGTACTTC. The encoded protein is CASSGRLAEYQETQYF. The full variable domain, its missing parts supplied by reference TRBV7-9 and TRBJ2-5, is DTGVSQNPRHKITKRGQNVTFRCDPISEHNRLYWYRQTLGQGPEFLTYFQNEAQLEKSRLLSDRFSAERPKGSFSTLEIQRTEQGDSAMYLCASSGRLAEYQETQYFGPGTRLLVL.